This is a list of T cell receptor beta chains from one sample in a study of identical twins. Using its own MiXCR run on the 5' RACE reads, TCRdb lists one record per CDR3 protein. In the table there are about 1.7 million distinct CDR3 sequences, about 31% of which are singletons. The sample comprised cord blood. The receptors come from a newborn girl in good health. Each CDR3 is given with its conserved first and last residue. Each record gives: clone size, D gene, V gene, J gene, CDR3 DNA, CDR3 protein. The D gene is left open where the match is weak. Clone size is not always given. Where it is, it says once, few, many or a class for expanded clones.

>.|TRBD1|TRBV12-3/TRBV12-4|TRBJ2-7
TGTGCCAGCAGTGGATGGGACAGTTACAATGAGCAGTACTTC
CASSGWDSYNEQYF
>few|TRBD2|TRBV12-3/TRBV12-4|TRBJ2-2
TGTGCCAGCAGCCCTAGCGGGAGTTTAACCGGGGAGCTGTTTTTT
CASSPSGSLTGELFF
>.|TRBD1|TRBV25-1|TRBJ1-1
TGTGCCAGCAGCCCAGGGGGGGCAGGGATGAACACTGAAGCTTTCTTT
CASSPGGAGMNTEAFF
>few|.|TRBV29-1|TRBJ1-2
TGCAGCGTTTCAAAAAACTATGGCTACACCTTC
CSVSKNYGYTF
>.|.|TRBV5-6|TRBJ2-7
TGTGCCAGCAGCTTGGGATACAGGAGACTCCGCTTCATCTACGAGCAGTACTTC
CASSLGYRRLRFIYEQYF
>few|TRBD1|TRBV10-3|TRBJ1-2
TGTGCCATCAGCCAGGGGGCGCGAGAATATGGCTACACCTTC
CAISQGAREYGYTF
>few|TRBD2|TRBV20-1|TRBJ2-1
TGCAGTGCTAGAGATATCGCCTACGGGGAGGGGCAGTTCTTC
CSARDIAYGEGQFF
>.|.|TRBV29-1|TRBJ1-5
TGCAGCGTTGTAGTAGCAGGGAATAGCAATCAGCCCCAGCATTTT
CSVVVAGNSNQPQHF
>many|TRBD2|TRBV12-3/TRBV12-4|TRBJ2-7
TGTGCCAGCAGCCTCGGACTAGCGGAGTCCTACGAGCAGTACTTC
CASSLGLAESYEQYF
>.|.|TRBV7-2|TRBJ2-3
TGTGCCAGCAGCTTAGGGTGGGCACCCACAGATACGCAGTATTTT
CASSLGWAPTDTQYF
>.|.|TRBV3-1|TRBJ2-1
TGTGCCAGCAGCCAGGAGGGGGTAGCGGTATACAATGAGCAGTTCTTC
CASSQEGVAVYNEQFF
>.|TRBD2|TRBV10-3|TRBJ2-1
TGTGCCATCAGTCATCCCCAGAGCGGGAACTCCTACAATGAGCAGTTCTTC
CAISHPQSGNSYNEQFF
>few|TRBD1|TRBV15|TRBJ1-5
TGTGCCACCAGCGGGGACCACTTAATGGGACAGGAAAATCAGCCCCAGCATTTT
CATSGDHLMGQENQPQHF
>few|.|TRBV11-2|TRBJ2-7
TGTGCCAGCAGCTTGAATCAGGCTGGGGAGCAGTACTTC
CASSLNQAGEQYF
>.|TRBD2|TRBV2|TRBJ2-1
TGTGCCAGCGGGGGGGGTGCTAGCGGGAGGTCCCATTACAATGAGCAGTTCTTC
CASGGGASGRSHYNEQFF
>.|TRBD2|TRBV20-1|TRBJ2-1
TGCAGTGCTAGGGAACTAGCGGCCTACGAGCAGTTCTTC
CSARELAAYEQFF
>few|TRBD2|TRBV2|TRBJ2-1
TGTGCCAGCAGTGAAGAAATAGCGGGATATGAGCAGTTCTTC
CASSEEIAGYEQFF
>.|TRBD2|TRBV4-2|TRBJ2-5
TGTGCCAGCAGCCAAGGACTAGCGGAACAAGAGACCCAGTACTTC
CASSQGLAEQETQYF
>.|.|TRBV2|TRBJ2-2
TGTGCCAGTAACTCCCGGTACAACACCGGGGAGCTGTTTTTT
CASNSRYNTGELFF
>.|.|TRBV25-1|TRBJ2-1
TGTGCCAGCAGTGAAGCGGCGCGTCAAGAGACCCAGTTCTTC
CASSEAARQETQFF
>.|.|TRBV12-3/TRBV12-4|TRBJ2-1
TGTGCCAGCAGTTTAAGTAGGGTAAACTACAATGAGCAGTTCTTC
CASSLSRVNYNEQFF
>many|.|TRBV6-6|TRBJ2-4
TGTGCCAGCAGTTACCCAGCCTTGGAAGAGGCCAAAAACATTCAGTACTTC
CASSYPALEEAKNIQYF
>.|.|TRBV28|TRBJ2-7
TGTGCCAGCAGTTTATTCCGACTAACACAAACCTACGAGCAGTACTTC
CASSLFRLTQTYEQYF
>.|.|TRBV5-1|TRBJ2-1
TGCGCCAGCAGCTTGGCGCAGGGGGGAAATGAGCAGTTCTTC
CASSLAQGGNEQFF
>few|TRBD2|TRBV18|TRBJ2-1
TGTGCCAGCTCACCGAGACTAGCGGGGTTGGATGAGCAGTTCTTC
CASSPRLAGLDEQFF
>few|.|TRBV7-9|TRBJ2-3
TGTGCCAGCAGCCCCTCTGGGGCCCCGCATAGCACAGATACGCAGTATTTT
CASSPSGAPHSTDTQYF
>.|TRBD1|TRBV29-1|TRBJ2-2
TGCAGCGTGGTGAGGGGGCGGGCCGGGGAGCTGTTTTTT
CSVVRGRAGELFF
>.|.|TRBV29-1|TRBJ1-4
TGCGGCGCAACACAGGGTGCTAATGAAAAACTGTTTTTT
CGATQGANEKLFF
>.|.|TRBV5-6|TRBJ1-1
TGTGCCAGCAGCTTGTATGGGGGGATAGGCACTGAAGCTTTCTTT
CASSLYGGIGTEAFF
>.|TRBD1|TRBV7-2|TRBJ1-6
TGTGCCAGCAGCTTACCAACCGGGACAGGACGGCGGAATTCACCCCTCCACTTT
CASSLPTGTGRRNSPLHF
>.|.|TRBV10-3|TRBJ1-2
TGTGCCATCAGTGAGGCCACCCAGGTCGGCTATGGCTACACCTTC
CAISEATQVGYGYTF
>few|.|TRBV5-4|TRBJ2-1
TGTGCCAGCAGCTTGGGGACCTCAAGAGGGAGAAAAAATGAGCAGTTCTTC
CASSLGTSRGRKNEQFF
>few|.|TRBV28|TRBJ1-5
TGTGCCAGCAGTTCTCTTCAGGGGCTTTATAGCAATCAGCCCCAGCATTTT
CASSSLQGLYSNQPQHF
>few|TRBD1|TRBV5-1|TRBJ2-7
TGCGCCAGCAGCCCGGACAGGGGTGGCCACGAGCAGTACTTC
CASSPDRGGHEQYF
>.|TRBD1|TRBV30|TRBJ2-7
TGTGCCTGGAGTGTACGGGACAGCAGAAATGAGCAGTACTTC
CAWSVRDSRNEQYF
>few|TRBD2|TRBV5-1|TRBJ2-1
TGCGCCAGCAGCAAGGTAGCGGGAGGGGAAAATGAGCAGTTCTTC
CASSKVAGGENEQFF